This entry describes one T cell receptor (beta chain). The study ran its PCR with 60 Vbeta and 13 Jbeta primers. Assay: immunoSEQ multiplex PCR; the TCRdb copy retains only in-frame clones and omits some. This table holds roughly 200,000 clones, about 9% found once. The data were obtained in a study of cytomegalovirus exposure and HLA in healthy donors. Sequenced sample: PBMCs. The clonotype originates from a woman aged 25 to 39 in good health and CMV-seropositive.

The CDR3 nucleotides read TGCAGCGGTGGTCGGGAGACCCAGTACTTC. Translated: CSGGRETQYF. This chain joins TRBV29-1 and TRBJ2-5, with D uncertain. Germline V gene lookup returns CDR1 SQVTM and CDR2 ANQGSEA. V was trimmed by 7 bases and J by 5 bases, leaving 8 bases between them. The CDR3 covers 10 residues.